Presented here are 17 T cell receptor beta chains from one specimen sequenced in a study of tumor-infiltrating lymphocytes in primary liver carcinoma. From roughly 0.5 ug total RNA, TCR beta cDNA was generated with a primer in the constant region. Modified slightly, ARM-PCR produced TCR beta libraries over three nested multiplex PCR rounds. With TRBV1-TRBV30 forward primers and a C-beta reverse primer, the first two PCR rounds were run for 9 to 10 cycles each. MiXCR, applied by TCRdb to the multiplex PCR reads, yields one record per CDR3 protein. The sample consists of about 200,000 distinct CDR3 sequences, around three fifths of them appearing once. In addition to blood RNA drawn from unsorted whole blood, germline DNA was extracted. Specimen: peripheral blood. All receptors come from an older woman with primary liver carcinoma and hepatitis B virus infection.

A note on this clonotype: A much larger clone is a single base away; this may be a read error. The chain links TRBV12-3 or TRBV12-4 to TRBJ2-2; possibly TRBD1 or TRBD2 for D (6 bases each). This CDR3 is built from 21 residues. The V and J ends lost 3 bases and 1 base respectively, with 27 bases between them. The CDR3: CASSLGGFVRGGIVNTGELFF. The CDR3 DNA sequence: TGTGCCAGCAGTTTGGGAGGTTTTGTCAGGGGAGGAATCGTGAACACCGGGGAGCTGTTTTTT.

This clonotype was counted many times. CDR3 residues: CASSLTGKDTQYF. CDR3 in DNA: TGTGCCAGCAGTTTGACGGGTAAAGATACGCAGTATTTT. The J gene is TRBJ2-3, the V gene TRBV5-4; no firm D call. The germline CDR1 and CDR2 sequences are SGHNT and YYREEE (reference sequence). The V end was cut by 5 bases, the J end by 5 bases, with 12 bases between. This CDR3 contains 13 residues.

This clonotype was counted many times. This rearrangement joins TRBV6-6 to TRBJ1-2, with a weak D call TRBD1 (5 bases). The CDR3 covers 15 residues. Trimming removed 7 bases from V and 7 bases from J, with 22 bases in between. CDR1 and CDR2 from the germline V gene are MNHNY and SVGAGI (reference sequence). CDR3 protein: CASTIFQGGTAGYTF. The DNA for the CDR3 is TGTGCCAGCACCATATTTCAAGGAGGGACGGCTGGCTACACCTTC.

A note on this clonotype: Its ends do not fully match the called genes, so a read error is possible. The chain joins TRBV6-4 to TRBJ2-3, with 8 bases fitting TRBD2. Germline-derived CDR1 and CDR2 are MRHNA and SNTAGT. CDR3 size: 15 residues. The CDR3 sequence: CVSSDGGASTDTQYF. CDR3 DNA: TGTGTCAGCAGCGACGGGGGGGCTAGCACAGATACGCAGTATTTT.

The V gene is TRBV12-3 or TRBV12-4, the J gene TRBJ2-7; D perhaps matches TRBD2 (5 bases). The CDR3 has 12 residues. V lost 10 bases and J 10 bases, leaving 20 bases between the germline ends. The CDR3 spells CATSLHPGGQYF. The DNA of the CDR3 is TGTGCCACGAGTTTACATCCAGGAGGACAGTACTTC.

The rearrangement joins TRBV11-3 to TRBJ1-1; D remains unclear. Germline CDR1 is SGHNT and CDR2 is YENEEA. The CDR3 is made up of 15 amino acids. CDR3 nucleotide sequence: TGTACTAGCAGCCCCGGCCCCGGGAGGAGCCCTGAAGCTTTCTTT. Residues: CTSSPGPGRSPEAFF.

This clonotype was counted at least ten times. This sequence joins TRBV10-3 and TRBJ2-1; 9 bases line up with TRBD1. Germline V gene sequence: CDR1 ENHRY, CDR2 SYGVKD. The trim removed 4 bases at V and 4 bases at J, leaving 5 bases unmatched. CDR3 size: 15 residues. The CDR3 spells CAISGWGQGYNEQFF. In nucleotides, the CDR3 is TGTGCCATCAGTGGGTGGGGACAGGGATACAATGAGCAGTTCTTC.

Worth noting for this clonotype: The junction shows a germline mismatch at one end, possibly a read error. V and J are TRBV11-2 and TRBJ2-4; D unresolved. Looked up from germline, CDR1 is SGHAT and CDR2 is FQNNGV. The CDR3 is made up of 14 amino acids. In nucleotides, the CDR3 is TGTGCCGGCAGCATAGAGGCTCGTGCAAACATTCAGTACTTC. Protein: CAGSIEARANIQYF.

Note on this clonotype: A read error may account for a junction end that differs from germline. V usage is TRBV11-2 and J usage is TRBJ2-3; tentatively, D is TRBD2 (6 bases). The CDR3 covers 15 residues. Germline V gives CDR1 SGHAT, CDR2 FQNNGV. CDR3 sequence reads: CANRLEAVGTDTKYF. Written as DNA, the CDR3 is TGTGCCAACAGACTAGAGGCGGTAGGCACAGATACGAAGTATTTT.

In the case of this clonotype: The junction shows a germline mismatch at one end, possibly a read error. The J gene is TRBJ2-1, the V gene TRBV7-9; 9 bases map to TRBD2. Per the germline V gene, CDR1 is SEHNR and CDR2 is FQNEAQ (reference sequence). CDR3 length: 17 residues. CDR3 nucleotide sequence: TGTCCCAGCAGCCTCCCCGCTGGGCGGGAGGGGTACAATGAGCAGTTCTTC. This translates into CPSSLPAGREGYNEQFF.

This clonotype has just one count. One end of the junction fails to match germline, which may point to a read error. This chain uses TRBV11-2 with TRBJ2-7; D is uncertain. The CDR3 length is 12 residues. Looked up from germline, CDR1 is SGHAT and CDR2 is FQNNGV. CDR3 loop: CASSPLIGEQCF. The CDR3 DNA reads TGTGCCAGCAGCCCCCTCATAGGAGAGCAGTGCTTC.

The rearrangement links TRBV6-4 to TRBJ2-7, with TRBD2 identical over 14 bases. The ends lost 11 bases at V and 1 base at J; junction bases unmatched: 10. CDR3 size: 16 residues. In germline, CDR1 is MRHNA, CDR2 SNTAGT. For the CDR3, the DNA is TGTGCCTTCCCGGGACTAGCGGGAGCGGAGTCCTACGAGCAGTACTTC. It is translated as CAFPGLAGAESYEQYF.

As concerns this clonotype: This may be a read error, as it is one base from a much larger clone. This chain joins TRBV10-2 and TRBJ2-5; 12 positions agree with TRBD1. Germline V gene lookup returns CDR1 WSHSY and CDR2 SAAADI. The CDR3 sequence is 14 residues long. CDR3: CVSRDRGREETQYF. In nucleotides, the CDR3 is TGCGTCAGCAGGGACAGGGGGCGAGAAGAGACCCAGTACTTC.

With respect to this clonotype: The germline gene is not matched at one end of the junction; a read error may be the cause. The chain has TRBV29-1 and TRBJ2-2; possible D gene TRBD2, 5 bases. CDR1 and CDR2 (germline): SQVTM, ANQGSEA. The CDR3 contains 13 residues. This CDR3 reads CNVPVGGTGELFF. The CDR3, as DNA: TGCAACGTTCCAGTTGGAGGCACCGGGGAGCTGTTTTTT.

On this clonotype: One end of the junction fails to match germline, which may point to a read error. J is TRBJ2-4 and V is TRBV4-1, with 7 bases lining up with TRBD2. This CDR3 comprises 16 residues. The V gene's germline CDR1 is MGHRA and CDR2 YSYEKL. This CDR3 reads CASNRIAGISYNEQYF. The CDR3 coding sequence is TGTGCCAGCAATCGCATAGCGGGCATATCCTACAATGAGCAGTACTTC.

The chain uses TRBV4-1 and TRBJ2-1; 8 bases are shared with TRBD1. Germline V gives CDR1 MGHRA, CDR2 YSYEKL. V shed 4 bases, J shed 6 bases, and the junction held 29 bases outside the gene matches. The CDR3 totals 22 residues. CDR3 sequence (DNA): TGCGCCAGCAGCCTAAAGGGAACTGGACAGGGCCTTTGGCGTGGACGTATCAATGAGCAGTTCTTC. Translating gives CASSLKGTGQGLWRGRINEQFF.

Worth noting for this clonotype: One base away lies a much larger clone, so this may be a sequencing read error. The chain joins TRBV10-3 to TRBJ1-1; TRBD1 might be the D (5 bases). Germline lookup yields CDR1 ENHRY and CDR2 SYGVKD. This CDR3 is built from 14 residues. The CDR3 nucleotides are TGTGCCATCAGTGAGTCGGGGGATGGGACTGAAACTTTCTTT. It encodes CAISESGDGTETFF.